These 9 T cell receptor beta chains originate from one sample sequenced in a study of TIL therapy for anti-PD-1-resistant metastatic lung cancer. Time point denoted: pre-treatment sample, taken before nivolumab and TIL therapy. The immunoSEQ assay was v3. Here immunoSEQ multiplex PCR was the method, and the copy in TCRdb shows in-frame clones only, minus some. The repertoire consists of some 16,000 clones, with roughly 72% occurring once and the leading ten covering 35% to 40%. The sample in question was blood, obtained at baseline. The receptors originated from a person between 25 and 79 years old with non-small cell lung cancer.

The V call is TRBV28, the J call TRBJ2-5, with TRBD1 matching over 9 bases. The CDR3 is 17 amino acids. Germline loops: CDR1 MDHEN, CDR2 SYDVKM. The ends lost 5 bases at V and 0 bases at J; junction bases unmatched: 10. DNA of the CDR3: TGTGCCAGCAGTCGACCCCGGGACAGGGAGTACCAAGAGACCCAGTACTTC. Encoded protein: CASSRPRDREYQETQYF.

This clone was detected only a few times. The chain joins TRBV10-1 to TRBJ2-5, with D unclear. Germline lookup yields CDR1 WNHNN and CDR2 SYGVQD (reference sequence). The CDR3 spans 14 residues. The V end was cut by 0 bases, the J end by 5 bases, with 10 bases between. The CDR3 sequence: CASSESGGLETQYF. CDR3 in DNA: TGCGCCAGCAGTGAGTCTGGTGGGCTGGAGACCCAGTACTTC.

The chain is built from TRBV11-2 and TRBJ2-5; D is unclear. The germline CDR1 and CDR2 sequences are SGHAT and FQNNGV. The CDR3 has 13 residues. V was shortened by 1 base and J by 5 bases, with 8 bases between the two germline ends. CDR3 DNA: TGTGCCAGCAGCTTAGTTGGAAGCGAGACCCAGTACTTC. Translation gives CASSLVGSETQYF.

The chain carries TRBV5-5 and TRBJ2-3, with TRBD1 as a possible D gene (6 bases). This CDR3 has 14 residues. The V gene lost 6 bases and the J gene lost 6 bases, with 17 bases spanning the gap. Germline values: CDR1 SGHKS, CDR2 YYEKEE (reference sequence). Here the CDR3 reads CASTSEQGRDTQYF. CDR3 DNA sequence: TGTGCCAGCACCTCGGAGCAGGGGCGGGATACGCAGTATTTT.

V and J are TRBV4-3 and TRBJ2-2, with D uncertain. The length of the CDR3 is 13 residues. Germline V gene data show CDR1 as LGHNA and CDR2 as YSLEER. The V end was cut by 8 bases, the J end by 4 bases, with 11 bases between. The CDR3 sequence: CASAAGITGELFF. Written as DNA, the CDR3 is TGCGCCAGCGCGGCCGGCATCACCGGGGAGCTGTTTTTT.

This sequence joins TRBV25-1 and TRBJ1-1, with D perhaps TRBD1 (5 bases). The germline V gene encodes CDR1 MGHDK and CDR2 SYGVNS. Between the trimmed V and J ends, which lost 4 bases and 5 bases, there was a span of 14 bases. The CDR3 has 14 residues. The CDR3 DNA is TGTGCCAGCAGTGTGGTCGGCGGGGGAACTGAAGCTTTCTTT. Translation gives CASSVVGGGTEAFF.

The gene calls are TRBV10-2 and TRBJ2-1; 13 bases line up with TRBD2. CDR1 is WSHSY and CDR2 is SAAADI in the germline V gene. CDR3 size: 17 residues. The trim removed 3 bases at V and 9 bases at J, leaving 11 bases unmatched. The CDR3 sequence: CASSDLLAGGLFGEQFF. The CDR3 nucleotides read TGCGCCAGCAGTGACCTACTAGCGGGGGGGCTGTTCGGTGAGCAGTTCTTC.

V is TRBV5-4 and J is TRBJ2-1; 12 nucleotides agree with TRBD2. With V trimmed by 1 base and J by 6 bases, 8 bases remained unmatched. Per germline, CDR1 SGHNT and CDR2 YYREEE (reference sequence). The CDR3 is 17 amino acids. The CDR3 DNA reads as TGTGCCAGCAGCTTGCCGGCTAGCGGGGGGGGCCTCAATGAGCAGTTCTTC. Its protein is CASSLPASGGGLNEQFF. Variable domain in full (rest from reference TRBV5-4 and TRBJ2-1): ETGVTQSPTHLIKTRGQQVTLRCSSQSGHNTVSWYQQALGQGPQFIFQYYREEENGRGNFPPRFSGLQFPNYSSELNVNALELDDSALYLCASSLPASGGGLNEQFFGPGTRLTVL.

The CDR3 nucleotides read TGTGCCAGCAGTGAGGCCGGGCTGGATTCACCCCTCCACTTT. Translating it yields CASSEAGLDSPLHF. The V and J genes are TRBV6-4 and TRBJ1-6; D unclear. The CDR3 spans 14 residues. Trimming took off 3 bases at V and 8 bases at J, with 11 bases between the two ends. Per germline, CDR1 MRHNA and CDR2 SNTAGT.